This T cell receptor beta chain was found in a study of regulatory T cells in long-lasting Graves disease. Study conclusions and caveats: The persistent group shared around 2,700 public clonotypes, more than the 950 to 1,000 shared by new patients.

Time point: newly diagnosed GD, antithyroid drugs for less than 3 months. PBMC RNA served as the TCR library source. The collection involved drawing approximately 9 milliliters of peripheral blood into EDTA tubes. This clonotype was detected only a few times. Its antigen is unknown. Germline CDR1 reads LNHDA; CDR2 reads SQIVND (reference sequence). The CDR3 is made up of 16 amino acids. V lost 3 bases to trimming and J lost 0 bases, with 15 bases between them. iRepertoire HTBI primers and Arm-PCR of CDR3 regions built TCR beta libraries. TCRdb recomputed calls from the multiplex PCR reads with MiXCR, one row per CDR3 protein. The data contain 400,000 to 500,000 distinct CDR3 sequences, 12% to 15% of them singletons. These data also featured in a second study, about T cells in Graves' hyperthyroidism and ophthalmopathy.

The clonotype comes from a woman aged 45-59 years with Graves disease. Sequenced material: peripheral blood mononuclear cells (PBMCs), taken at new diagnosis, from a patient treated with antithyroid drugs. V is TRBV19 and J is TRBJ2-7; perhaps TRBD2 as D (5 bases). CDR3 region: CASSMTSGEISYEQYF. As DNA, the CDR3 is TGTGCCAGTAGTATGACCAGCGGAGAGATCTCCTACGAGCAGTACTTC.